This T cell receptor beta chain was obtained from a study of blood T cell repertoires in COVID-19. On the study more broadly: COVID-19 samples, acute and convalescent, were from the United States, Italy and Spain.

The protocol was immunoSEQ multiplex PCR, while the TCRdb copy is restricted to in-frame clones and leaves out a portion. The sample has fewer than 300,000 clones, just under 90% seen once. The V gene's germline CDR1 is SNHLY and CDR2 FYNNEI. The CDR3 is 14 residues long. V shed 2 bases and J 7 bases; nucleotides not matched to a gene: 6. The V call is TRBV2, the J call TRBJ1-1, with 8 positions matching TRBD1. The receptor was derived from a woman between 50 and 59 years old with COVID-19, enrolled during active disease. The sequenced sample was peripheral blood. The CDR3 sequence: CASSERTGRLEAFF. As DNA, the CDR3 is TGTGCCAGCAGTGAAAGGACAGGGAGGCTTGAAGCTTTCTTT. Looking up the rest from reference TRBV2 and TRBJ1-1 gives the full variable domain: EPEVTQTPSHQVTQMGQEVILRCVPISNHLYFYWYRQILGQKVEFLVSFYNNEISEKSEIFDDQFSVERPDGSNFTLKIRSTKLEDSAMYFCASSERTGRLEAFFGQGTRLTVV.